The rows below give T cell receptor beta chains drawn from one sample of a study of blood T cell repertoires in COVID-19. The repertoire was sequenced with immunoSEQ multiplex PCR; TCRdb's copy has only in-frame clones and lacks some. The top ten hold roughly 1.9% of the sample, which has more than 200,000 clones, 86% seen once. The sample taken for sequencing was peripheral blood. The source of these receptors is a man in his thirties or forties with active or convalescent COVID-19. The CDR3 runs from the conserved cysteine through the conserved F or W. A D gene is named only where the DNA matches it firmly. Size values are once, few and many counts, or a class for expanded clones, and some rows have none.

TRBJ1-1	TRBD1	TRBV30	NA	CAWSAGRTGGRNTEAFF	TGTGCCTGGAGTGCCGGGCGGACAGGGGGTCGCAACACTGAAGCTTTCTTT
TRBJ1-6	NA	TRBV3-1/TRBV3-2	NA	CASSGTNSPLHF	TGTGCCAGCAGCGGTACAAATTCACCCCTCCACTTT
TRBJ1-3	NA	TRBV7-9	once	CASSLGTVGEKFGNTIYF	TGTGCCAGCAGCCTCGGGACTGTCGGAGAAAAGTTTGGAAACACCATATATTTT
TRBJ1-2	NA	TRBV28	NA	CASRQVYGYTF	TGTGCCAGCCGTCAGGTGTACGGCTACACCTTC
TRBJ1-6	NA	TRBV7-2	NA	CASSLVRSPLHF	TGTGCCAGCAGCTTAGTTCGGTCACCCCTCCACTTT
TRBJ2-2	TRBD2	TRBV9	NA	CASSVGVSGGPWAGELFF	TGTGCCAGCAGCGTAGGGGTTAGCGGGGGGCCGTGGGCCGGGGAGCTGTTTTTT
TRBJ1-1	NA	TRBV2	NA	CASSEFLTEAFF	TGTGCCAGCAGTGAATTTCTTACTGAAGCTTTCTTT
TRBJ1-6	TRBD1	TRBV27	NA	CASSSGQGSSYNSPLHF	TGTGCCAGCAGTTCCGGACAGGGCAGCTCCTATAATTCACCCCTCCACTTT
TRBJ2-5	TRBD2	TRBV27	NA	CASSFNPSGVETQYF	TGTGCCAGCAGTTTTAATCCTAGCGGGGTTGAGACCCAGTACTTC
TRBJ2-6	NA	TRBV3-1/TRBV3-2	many	CASSQDITGANVLTF	TGTGCCAGCAGCCAGGACATAACTGGGGCCAACGTCCTGACTTTC
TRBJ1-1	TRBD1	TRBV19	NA	CASSRDREEAFF	TGTGCCAGTAGCCGGGACAGAGAAGAAGCTTTCTTT
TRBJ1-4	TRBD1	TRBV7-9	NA	CASSRDRGGEKLFF	TGTGCCAGCAGCCGGGACAGGGGGGGCGAAAAACTGTTTTTT
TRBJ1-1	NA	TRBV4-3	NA	CASSQVEGGTEAFF	TGCGCCAGCAGCCAGGTTGAGGGTGGCACTGAAGCTTTCTTT
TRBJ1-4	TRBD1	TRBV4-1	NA	CASSQTGGNEKLFF	TGCGCCAGCAGCCAAACAGGGGGCAATGAAAAACTGTTTTTT
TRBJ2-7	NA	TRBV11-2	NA	CASSLDFYRALYEQYF	TGTGCCAGCAGCTTAGATTTCTACAGGGCGCTTTACGAGCAGTACTTC
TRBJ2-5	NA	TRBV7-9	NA	CASLRVSETQYF	TGTGCCAGCTTGAGGGTTTCGGAGACCCAGTACTTC
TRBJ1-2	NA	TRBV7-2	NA	CASSEGRLRKGYTF	TGTGCCAGCAGCGAGGGCAGGTTGAGGAAAGGCTACACCTTC
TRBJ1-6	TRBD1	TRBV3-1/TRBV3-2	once	CASSLLNHRGRGSYNSPLHF	TGTGCCAGCAGCCTTTTGAATCACAGGGGGCGCGGGTCCTATAATTCACCCCTCCACTTT
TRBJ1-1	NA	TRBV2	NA	CASSERVQGGTEAFF	TGTGCCAGCAGTGAACGGGTGCAGGGCGGCACTGAAGCTTTCTTT
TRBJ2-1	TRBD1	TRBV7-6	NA	CASSLRDRGGNEQFF	TGTGCCAGCAGCTTACGGGACAGGGGAGGGAATGAGCAGTTCTTC
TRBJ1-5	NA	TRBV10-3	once	CAISDLQGQQPQHF	TGTGCCATCAGTGATCTTCAGGGCCAACAGCCCCAGCATTTT
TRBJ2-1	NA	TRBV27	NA	CASRLRGGRTNYNEQFF	TGTGCCAGCAGACTAAGGGGGGGGAGGACAAATTACAATGAGCAGTTCTTC
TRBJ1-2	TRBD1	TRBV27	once	CASRPGTDYGYTF	TGTGCCAGCAGACCCGGGACAGACTATGGCTACACCTTC
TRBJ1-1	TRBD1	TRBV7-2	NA	CASSFRQGAEAFF	TGTGCCAGCAGCTTCCGACAGGGCGCTGAAGCTTTCTTT
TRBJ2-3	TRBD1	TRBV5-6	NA	CASSATGMSDTQYF	TGTGCCAGCAGCGCGACAGGGATGTCAGATACGCAGTATTTT
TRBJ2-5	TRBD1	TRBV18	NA	CASSPIRTGASSRETQYF	TGTGCCAGCTCACCAATTAGGACAGGGGCCTCGTCGCGGGAGACCCAGTACTTC
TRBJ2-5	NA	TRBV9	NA	CASSVAGGPPQETQYF	TGTGCCAGCAGCGTAGCTGGGGGCCCCCCCCAAGAGACCCAGTACTTC
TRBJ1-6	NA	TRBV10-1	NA	CASSESSNSPLHF	TGCGCCAGCAGTGAATCCTCCAATTCACCCCTCCACTTT
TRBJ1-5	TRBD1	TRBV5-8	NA	CASSPTASRGRFNQPQHF	TGTGCCAGCAGCCCTACCGCATCCAGGGGGCGATTCAATCAGCCCCAGCATTTT
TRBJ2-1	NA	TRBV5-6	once	CASSWGAPSYNEQFF	TGTGCCAGCAGCTGGGGAGCACCCTCCTACAATGAGCAGTTCTTC
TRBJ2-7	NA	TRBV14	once	CASSLDQGYEQYF	TGTGCCAGCAGCCTCGACCAGGGCTACGAGCAGTACTTC
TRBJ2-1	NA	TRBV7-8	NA	CASSLAVTGMDEQFF	TGTGCCAGCAGCTTAGCTGTGACAGGTATGGATGAGCAGTTCTTC
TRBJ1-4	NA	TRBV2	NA	CASSDSATNEKLFF	TGTGCCAGCAGTGACAGCGCAACTAATGAAAAACTGTTTTTT
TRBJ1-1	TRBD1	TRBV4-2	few	CASSPGTAEAFF	TGTGCCAGCAGCCCTGGGACAGCTGAAGCTTTCTTT
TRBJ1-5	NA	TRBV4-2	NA	CASSQDHRYETNQPQHF	TGTGCCAGCAGCCAAGATCATCGGTATGAGACAAATCAGCCCCAGCATTTT
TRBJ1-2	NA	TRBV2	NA	CASSDSAWGRVGGYTF	TGTGCCAGCAGTGATAGTGCTTGGGGGAGGGTAGGAGGCTACACCTTC
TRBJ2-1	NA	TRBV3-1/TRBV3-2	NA	CASSHPSGRGRNEQFF	TGTGCCAGCAGCCATCCTTCGGGCAGGGGTCGTAATGAGCAGTTCTTC
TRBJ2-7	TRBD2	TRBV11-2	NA	CASSLVWSGETYEQYF	TGTGCCAGCAGCTTAGTCTGGAGCGGGGAGACCTACGAGCAGTACTTC
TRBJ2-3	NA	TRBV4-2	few	CASSQEAGTGTDTQYF	TGTGCCAGCAGCCAAGAAGCCGGGACTGGCACAGATACGCAGTATTTT
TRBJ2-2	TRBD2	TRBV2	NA	CASSERGGSGELFF	TGTGCCAGCAGTGAGCGGGGGGGCTCCGGGGAGCTGTTTTTT
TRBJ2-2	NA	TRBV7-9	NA	CASRLGLAGTGELFF	TGTGCCAGCAGGCTAGGGCTAGCCGGCACCGGGGAGCTGTTTTTT
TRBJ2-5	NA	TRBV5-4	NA	CASSLDFGFARETQYF	TGTGCCAGCAGCTTAGATTTCGGTTTTGCCAGGGAGACCCAGTACTTC
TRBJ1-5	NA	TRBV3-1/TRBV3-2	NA	CASSAGQTGNQPQHF	TGTGCCAGCAGCGCAGGACAGACGGGCAATCAGCCCCAGCATTTT
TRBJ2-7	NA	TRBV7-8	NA	CASSLGGGATYEQYF	TGTGCCAGCAGCTTAGGAGGTGGGGCCACTTACGAGCAGTACTTC
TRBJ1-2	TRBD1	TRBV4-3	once	CASSHNFRGGETGKYGYTF	TGCGCCAGCAGCCACAACTTCCGGGGCGGCGAGACAGGGAAATATGGCTACACCTTC
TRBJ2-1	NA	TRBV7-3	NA	CASSFGEGLNEQFF	TGTGCCAGCAGCTTTGGAGAGGGCTTAAATGAGCAGTTCTTC
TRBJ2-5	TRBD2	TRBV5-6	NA	CASSFGRGGRETQYF	TGTGCCAGCAGCTTTGGACGGGGGGGCAGAGAGACCCAGTACTTC
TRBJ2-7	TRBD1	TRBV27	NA	CASSRPGTGSYEQYF	TGTGCCAGCAGCCGTCCCGGGACAGGCTCCTACGAGCAGTACTTC
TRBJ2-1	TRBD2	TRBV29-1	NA	CSVVSSGGAGEQFF	TGCAGCGTTGTTTCTAGCGGGGGGGCCGGTGAGCAGTTCTTC
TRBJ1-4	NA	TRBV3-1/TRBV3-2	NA	CASSQDKQSPINEKLFF	TGTGCCAGCAGCCAAGATAAGCAAAGTCCCATTAATGAAAAACTGTTTTTT
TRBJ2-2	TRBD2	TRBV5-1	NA	CARSAGGGRHGELFF	TGCGCCCGCAGCGCGGGAGGGGGAAGGCACGGGGAGCTGTTTTTT
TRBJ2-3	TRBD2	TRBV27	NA	CASSLWTSGASGTQYF	TGTGCCAGCAGTTTATGGACTAGCGGGGCCTCAGGTACGCAGTATTTT